This paragraph reports one T cell receptor (beta chain). The antigen is unknown. Amplification of TCR beta CDR3 regions used RNA as the template. A first-round RT-PCR of the TCR CDR3 used the HTBI primer set. Via MiXCR, TCRdb re-called the multiplex PCR reads, giving one row per CDR3 protein. The sample includes fewer than 900,000 distinct CDR3 sequences, less than 20% of them seen just once. Trimming shortened V by 0 bases and J by 6 bases, and 11 bases separated the two germline ends. CDR1 and CDR2 from the germline V gene are SGHRS and YFSETQ. CDR3 size: 14 residues. The study defined stable Graves' hyperthyroidism as no ophthalmopathy progression within 18 months. These data originate in a study of T cells in Graves' hyperthyroidism and ophthalmopathy. Study findings and constraints: Blood also contained most expanded thyroid clonotypes above 0.001.

Sequencing input: blood. The sequence was collected from a man between 18 and 35 years old with Graves' hyperthyroidism. The chain joins TRBV5-1 to TRBJ2-3; no clear D. As DNA, the CDR3 is TGCGCCAGCAGCTTGGTCGGAGCTCCCGATACGCAGTATTTT. Translation gives CASSLVGAPDTQYF.